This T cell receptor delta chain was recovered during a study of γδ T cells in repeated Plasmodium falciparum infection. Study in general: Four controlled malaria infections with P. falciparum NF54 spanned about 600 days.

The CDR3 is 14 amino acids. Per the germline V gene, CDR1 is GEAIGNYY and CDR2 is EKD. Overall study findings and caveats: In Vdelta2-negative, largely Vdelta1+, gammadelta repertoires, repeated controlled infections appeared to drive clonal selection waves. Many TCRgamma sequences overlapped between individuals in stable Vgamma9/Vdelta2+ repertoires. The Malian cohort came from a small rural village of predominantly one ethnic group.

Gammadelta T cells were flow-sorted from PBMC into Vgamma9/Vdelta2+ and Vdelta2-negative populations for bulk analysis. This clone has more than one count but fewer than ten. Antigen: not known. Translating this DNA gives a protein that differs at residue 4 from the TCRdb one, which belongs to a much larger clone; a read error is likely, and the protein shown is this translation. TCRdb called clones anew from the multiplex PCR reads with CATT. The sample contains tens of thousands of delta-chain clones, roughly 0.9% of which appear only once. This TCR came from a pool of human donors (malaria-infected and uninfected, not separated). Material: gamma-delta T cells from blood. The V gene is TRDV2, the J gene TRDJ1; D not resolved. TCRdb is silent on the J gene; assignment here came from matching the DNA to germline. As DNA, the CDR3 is TGTGCCTGTAACACCGCTGGCTTGAGCGATAAACTCATCTTT. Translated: CACNTAGLSDKLIF.